This T cell receptor beta chain was found in a study of cytomegalovirus exposure and HLA in healthy donors. Study findings and constraints: A later analysis, which compared TCR beta chains of equal frequency, found the HLA-associated ones more clonally expanded.

About this clone: Its antigen is undetermined.

Both 60 Vbeta primers and 13 Jbeta primers went into the PCR. Sequenced by immunoSEQ multiplex PCR; TCRdb stores in-frame clones only, minus some. The sample consists of roughly 56,000 clones, over 75% of them appearing once. The CDR3 covers 17 residues. Germline values: CDR1 SGHRS, CDR2 YFSETQ. V lost 0 bases and J lost 2, with 16 bases in between. Sequenced input: PBMCs. This sequence joins TRBV5-1 and TRBJ2-3; D might be TRBD2 (6 bases). The clonotype originates from a young man in good health and CMV-seronegative. CDR3 DNA sequence: TGCGCCAGCAGCTTGGAAGGCGGGGCCGTTATCACAGATACGCAGTATTTT. It yields the protein CASSLEGGAVITDTQYF.